These 21 T cell receptor beta chains came from one sample sequenced in a study of T cells in women clearing cervical HPV infection. Profiling relied on immunoSEQ multiplex PCR, and the TCRdb table lists in-frame clones only, not all of them. The table for this sample gives some 40,000 clones. Material for sequencing was blood buffy coat. The receptors originated from a woman between 18 and 69 years old with a cervical HPV16 infection that either progressed to CIN3+ or cleared (not recorded which).

Regarding this clone: The DNA ends 3 residues before the CDR3 does, and the rest of the CDR3 is filled in from the germline J gene. V is TRBV5-6 and J is TRBJ2-7; 9 positions agree with TRBD2. The CDR3 consists of 15 residues. Germline CDR1 reads SGHDT; CDR2 reads YYEEEE. Trimming took 3 bases from V and 0 from J; bases not matched to a gene: 4. The CDR3 loop is CASSSGLAGSYEQYF. CDR3 bases read: TGTGCCAGCAGCTCGGGACTAGCCGGCTCCTACGAG.

About this clone: The sequence runs out 3 residues before the end of the CDR3; the remainder is reconstructed from the germline J gene. V gene TRBV30 combines with J gene TRBJ1-5, with D possibly being TRBD1 (5 bases). Trimming took off 5 bases at V and 9 bases at J, with 14 bases between the two ends. Germline CDR1 is GTSNPN and CDR2 is SVGIG (reference sequence). The CDR3 totals 12 residues. CDR3 sequence: CAWGDAAGPQHF. The sequenced part of the CDR3 DNA is TGTGCCTGGGGGGACGCAGCGGGGCCC.

Turning to this clone: Coverage ceases 3 residues before the CDR3 finishes, and the germline J gene fills in the end. The V gene is TRBV5-1, the J gene TRBJ2-1, with TRBD1 matching 7 bases. Germline CDR1 is SGHRS and CDR2 is YFSETQ. This CDR3 region has 16 residues. The V segment lost 0 bases and the J segment 0 bases; nucleotides outside the gene matches: 3. CDR3 amino acids: CASSLGDSLSYNEQFF. CDR3 bases read: TGCGCCAGCAGCTTGGGGGACAGCCTCTCCTACAATGAG.

The part of the CDR3 DNA that was read is TGCGCCAGCAGCTCGACAACAGGACTAGCGGGGTACAATGAG. It codes for CASSSTTGLAGYNE. The whole CDR3 reads CASSSTTGLAGYNEQFF. V gene TRBV5-1 combines with J gene TRBJ2-1; 12 bases are a match to TRBD2. The read finishes 3 residues shy of the CDR3 end, and the germline J gene is used to complete it. CDR1 is SGHRS and CDR2 is YFSETQ in the germline V gene. The V segment lost 3 bases and the J segment 4 bases; nucleotides outside the gene matches: 8. This CDR3 spans 17 amino acids.

In regard to this clone: The read terminates 3 residues ahead of where the CDR3 ends, so the germline J gene completes it. V is TRBV6-1 and J is TRBJ1-6; unclear D gene. The CDR3 covers 12 residues. Germline lookup yields CDR1 MNHNS and CDR2 SASEGT. Trimming left V 2 bases short and J 10 bases short, with 6 bases between. The CDR3 is CASSELGSPLHF. The DNA read from the CDR3 is TGTGCCAGCAGTGAACTAGGCTCACCC.

Comment on this clone: The CDR3 end falls 3 residues outside the read, so it is completed with the germline J gene. V gene TRBV6-1 combines with J gene TRBJ1-6; 9 bases match TRBD1. Trimming removed 1 base from V and 10 bases from J; junction bases left unmatched: 5. Germline CDR1 is MNHNS and CDR2 is SASEGT. The CDR3 is made up of 15 amino acids. CDR3 sequence: CASSEGTGERSPLHF. The DNA read from the CDR3 is TGTGCCAGCAGTGAAGGGACAGGGGAGCGGTCACCC.

On this clone itself: The missing CDR3 end, 3 residues past where the read stops, is filled in from the germline J gene. V and J are TRBV11-2 and TRBJ2-2; tentative D call: TRBD2 (6 bases). The germline V gene has CDR1 SGHAT and CDR2 FQNNGV. The V gene lost 7 bases and the J gene lost 1 base, with 13 bases spanning the gap. The length of the CDR3 is 15 residues. The covered CDR3 bases are TGTGCCAGCACCAACCGGGGGTTGAACACCGGGGAG. Translation gives CASTNRGLNTGE. From start to end, the CDR3 is CASTNRGLNTGELFF.

As for this clone: The read ends 3 residues before the CDR3 terminus; that terminus is restored from the germline J gene. This sequence joins TRBV6-1 and TRBJ2-7; 8 bases line up with TRBD1. Germline V gene sequence: CDR1 MNHNS, CDR2 SASEGT. CDR3 length: 15 residues. V lost 2 bases and J lost 2; bases outside the gene matches: 5. The CDR3 sequence: CASSERTGRTYEQYF. CDR3 DNA, as far as it was read: TGTGCCAGCAGTGAAAGGACAGGGCGAACCTACGAG.

A word on this clone: The read terminates 3 residues before the CDR3 end, so the remaining end is supplied by the germline J gene. The chain combines TRBV19 with TRBJ2-5; 7 bases agree with TRBD1. Looked up from germline, CDR1 is LNHDA and CDR2 is SQIVND (reference sequence). The junction had 14 bases not matched to a gene; V was cut back by 5 bases and J by 5 bases. This CDR3 spans 16 amino acids. CDR3 DNA (partial): TGTGCCAGTAGTTCGGGCAGGGCAGGGGGACGGGAGACC. It yields the protein CASSSGRAGGRET. The entire CDR3 is CASSSGRAGGRETQYF. Using reference TRBV19 and TRBJ2-5 for the parts outside the CDR3, the full variable domain is DGGITQSPKYLFRKEGQNVTLSCEQNLNHDAMYWYRQDPGQGLRLIYYSQIVNDFQKGDIAEGYSVSREKKESFPLTVTSAQKNPTAFYLCASSSGRAGGRETQYFGPGTRLLVL.

As to this clone: The missing CDR3 end, 3 residues past where the read stops, is filled in from the germline J gene. The rearrangement links TRBV30 to TRBJ1-1; the D gene is possibly TRBD1 (6 bases). Germline values: CDR1 GTSNPN, CDR2 SVGIG (reference sequence). The CDR3 sequence is 11 residues long. The covered CDR3 bases are TGTGCCTGGAATGGACAGCCGGGG. This codes for CAWNGQPG. The whole CDR3 protein reads CAWNGQPGAFF.

Notes on this clone: The read terminates 3 residues before the CDR3 end, so the remaining end is supplied by the germline J gene. The chain carries TRBV11-3 and TRBJ1-1; D ambiguous. CDR1 is SGHNT and CDR2 is YENEEA in the germline V gene. The V end lost 3 bases, the J end lost 2 bases, and 10 bases lay between the germline ends. This CDR3 has 14 amino acids. The sequenced CDR3 bases are TGTGCCAGCAGCTTCCGAACAGCCAACACTGAA. Translated: CASSFRTANTE. In full, the CDR3 reads CASSFRTANTEAFF.

As to this clone: The sequenced fragment ends 3 residues before the CDR3 boundary, so the rest is inferred from the germline J gene. V and J are TRBV2 and TRBJ1-2; the match to TRBD1 covers 10 bases. The germline V gene encodes CDR1 SNHLY and CDR2 FYNNEI. The CDR3 extends over 15 amino acids. V was clipped by 6 bases and J by 3 bases; unmatched bases: 7. CDR3 DNA (partial): TGTGCCAGCAGGGACCGGGACAGGGGAGACTATGGC. Protein sequence: CASRDRDRGDYG. The entire CDR3 protein is CASRDRDRGDYGYTF.

CDR3 DNA (partial): TGCGCCAGCAGCTTACAGGGTCGGAGCACAGATACG. This sequence encodes CASSLQGRSTDT. The full-length CDR3 reads as CASSLQGRSTDTQYF. J is TRBJ2-3 and V is TRBV5-1, with D tentatively TRBD1 (6 bases). The sequence runs out 3 residues before the end of the CDR3; the remainder is reconstructed from the germline J gene. The CDR3 consists of 15 residues. V shed 2 bases and J shed 0 bases, with 10 bases lying between them. The V gene's germline CDR1 is SGHRS and CDR2 YFSETQ.

With respect to this clone: Coverage ceases 3 residues before the CDR3 finishes, and the germline J gene fills in the end. This rearrangement joins TRBV6-2 or TRBV6-3 to TRBJ2-1, with 8 bases that match TRBD1. J lost 4 bases, V lost 10 bases, and 12 bases had no gene match. Germline loops: CDR1 MNHEY, CDR2 SVGEGT. The CDR3 runs 15 residues. CDR3 protein: CATGQDRVPYNEQFF. The sequenced CDR3 bases are TGTGCCACGGGTCAGGACAGGGTGCCTTACAATGAG.

In regard to this clone: With the read ending 3 residues before the CDR3 end, the germline J gene is used to fill in that end. This rearrangement joins TRBV6-1 to TRBJ1-5; 8 positions agree with TRBD1. CDR3 length equals 15 residues. Per germline, CDR1 MNHNS and CDR2 SASEGT. V dropped 0 bases and J dropped 7; count of bases not matched to a gene: 5. The CDR3 is CASSEASGGEQPQHF. The sequenced CDR3 bases are TGTGCCAGCAGTGAAGCCTCAGGGGGCGAGCAGCCC.

In regard to this clone: Read data end 3 residues before the CDR3 end; the end is taken from the germline J gene. This chain uses TRBV20-1 with TRBJ2-1, with 11 bases lining up with TRBD1. Germline CDR1 is DFQATT and CDR2 is SNEGSKA (reference sequence). V lost 1 base, J lost 4 bases, and 0 bases stayed unmatched. This CDR3 region has 14 residues. The CDR3 DNA, read in part, is TGCAGTGCTAGAGGGGACAGGGGGTACAATGAG. Amino acids: CSARGDRGYNE. The entire CDR3 sequence reads CSARGDRGYNEQFF.

To note about this clone: The missing CDR3 end, 3 residues past where the read stops, is filled in from the germline J gene. The chain employs TRBV19 and TRBJ1-1, with D maybe TRBD1 (5 bases). Trimming shortened V by 2 bases and J by 6 bases, and 13 bases separated the two germline ends. CDR3 size: 14 residues. The germline V gene has CDR1 LNHDA and CDR2 SQIVND (reference sequence). The part of the CDR3 DNA that was read is TGTGCCAGTAGTATAACAGGAAAGACGCCTGAA. Amino acid sequence: CASSITGKTPE. The full CDR3 protein reads CASSITGKTPEAFF.

With respect to this clone: With the read ending 3 residues before the CDR3 end, the germline J gene is used to fill in that end. This chain joins TRBV7-3 and TRBJ2-2, with 9 bases lining up with TRBD1. The ends lost 4 bases at V and 5 bases at J; junction bases unmatched: 5. This CDR3 is built from 15 residues. Germline V gene sequence: CDR1 SGHTA, CDR2 FQGTGA. This CDR3 reads CASSSRTGETGELFF. CDR3 bases read: TGTGCCAGCAGCTCGCGGACAGGGGAGACCGGGGAG.

A note on this clone: The sequenced fragment ends 3 residues before the CDR3 boundary, so the rest is inferred from the germline J gene. This chain links TRBV5-6 with TRBJ1-6; the D gene is possibly TRBD1 (6 bases). V was pared by 3 bases and J by 8 bases, with 15 bases between. Germline values: CDR1 SGHDT, CDR2 YYEEEE. The CDR3 sequence is 15 residues long. CDR3 bases read: TGTGCCAGCAGCTGGACCGGACAGTCTCATTCACCC. This gives the protein CASSWTGQSHSP. Given in full, the CDR3 is CASSWTGQSHSPLHF.

With respect to this clone: The read comes to an end 3 residues before the CDR3 does, leaving the germline J gene to fill in the end. The chain combines TRBV20-1 with TRBJ2-1; TRBD2 matches at 15 bases. V gave up 6 bases and J gave up 7 bases; unmatched junction bases: 13. Germline V lookup: CDR1 DFQATT, CDR2 SNEGSKA (reference sequence). The CDR3 loop spans 17 amino acids. Partial CDR3 DNA: TGCAGTGCCATTTCCCCGGGACTAGCGGGGGGCCAGAATGAG. It encodes CSAISPGLAGGQNE. The full CDR3 sequence reads CSAISPGLAGGQNEQFF.

As concerns this clone: The read terminates 3 residues before the CDR3 end, so the remaining end is supplied by the germline J gene. The chain combines TRBV7-9 with TRBJ1-5; a weak D match, TRBD1 (6 bases). Trimming cost V 4 bases and J 7 bases, with 14 bases left between them. Germline CDR1 is SEHNR and CDR2 is FQNEAQ (reference sequence). This CDR3 is 14 amino acids long. CDR3 DNA, as far as it was read: TGTGCCAGCAGCTCGGGACATCAGGGACAGCCC. It translates to CASSSGHQGQP. The CDR3 in its entirety is CASSSGHQGQPQHF.